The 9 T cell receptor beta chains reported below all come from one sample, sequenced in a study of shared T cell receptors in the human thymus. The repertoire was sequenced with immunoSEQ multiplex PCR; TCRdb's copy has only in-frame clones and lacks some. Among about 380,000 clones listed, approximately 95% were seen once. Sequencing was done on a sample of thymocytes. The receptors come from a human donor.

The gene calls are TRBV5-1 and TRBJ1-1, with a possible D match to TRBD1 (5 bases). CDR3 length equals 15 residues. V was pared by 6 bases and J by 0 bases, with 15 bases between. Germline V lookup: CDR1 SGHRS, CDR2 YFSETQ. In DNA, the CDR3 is TGCGCCAGCACCCCGGCAGGGAACATGAACACTGAAGCTTTCTTT. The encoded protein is CASTPAGNMNTEAFF.

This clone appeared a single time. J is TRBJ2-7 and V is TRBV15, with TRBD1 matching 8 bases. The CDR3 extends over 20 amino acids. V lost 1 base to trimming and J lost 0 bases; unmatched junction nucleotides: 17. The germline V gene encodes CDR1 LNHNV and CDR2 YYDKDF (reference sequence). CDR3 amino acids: CATSRVRGDRRTRGSYEQYF. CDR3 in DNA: TGTGCCACCAGCAGAGTAAGAGGGGACAGGCGGACAAGGGGCTCCTACGAGCAGTACTTC. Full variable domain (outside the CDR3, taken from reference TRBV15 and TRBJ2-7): DAMVIQNPRYQVTQFGKPVTLSCSQTLNHNVMYWYQQKSSQAPKLLFHYYDKDFNNEADTPDNFQSRRPNTSFCFLDIRSPGLGDTAMYLCATSRVRGDRRTRGSYEQYFGPGTRLTVT.

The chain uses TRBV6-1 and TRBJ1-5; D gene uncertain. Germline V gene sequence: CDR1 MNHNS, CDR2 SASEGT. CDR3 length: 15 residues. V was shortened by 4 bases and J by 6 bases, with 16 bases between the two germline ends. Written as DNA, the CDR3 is TGTGCCAGCAGTGTAAGAAGGGTCGTGTCTCAGCCCCAGCATTTT. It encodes CASSVRRVVSQPQHF.

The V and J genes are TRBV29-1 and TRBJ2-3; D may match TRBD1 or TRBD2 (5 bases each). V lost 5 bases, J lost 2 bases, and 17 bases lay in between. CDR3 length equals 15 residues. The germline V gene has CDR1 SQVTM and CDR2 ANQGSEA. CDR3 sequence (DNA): TGCAGCGTTAAGAGGGACCCCCTCCCCACAGATACGCAGTATTTT. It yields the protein CSVKRDPLPTDTQYF.

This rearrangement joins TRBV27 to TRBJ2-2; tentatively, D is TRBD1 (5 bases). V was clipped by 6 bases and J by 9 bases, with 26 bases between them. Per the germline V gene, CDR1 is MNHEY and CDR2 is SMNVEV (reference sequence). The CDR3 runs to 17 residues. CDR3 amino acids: CASSLATGARYARELFF. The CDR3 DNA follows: TGTGCCAGCAGCCTGGCAACAGGTGCGAGGTACGCGAGGGAGCTGTTTTTT.

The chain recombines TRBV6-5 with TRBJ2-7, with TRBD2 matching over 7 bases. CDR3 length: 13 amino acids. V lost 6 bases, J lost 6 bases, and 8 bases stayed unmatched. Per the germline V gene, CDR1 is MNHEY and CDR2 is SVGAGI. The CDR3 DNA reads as TGTGCCAGCAGGGGTGGGAGGGCCTCCGAGCAGTACTTC. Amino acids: CASRGGRASEQYF.

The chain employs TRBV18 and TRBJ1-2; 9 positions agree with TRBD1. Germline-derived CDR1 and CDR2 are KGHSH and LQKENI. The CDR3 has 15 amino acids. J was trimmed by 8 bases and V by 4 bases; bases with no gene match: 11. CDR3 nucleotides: TGTGCCAGCTCACTTACAGGGGGCGAATTTGTCGGCTACACCTTC. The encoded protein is CASSLTGGEFVGYTF.

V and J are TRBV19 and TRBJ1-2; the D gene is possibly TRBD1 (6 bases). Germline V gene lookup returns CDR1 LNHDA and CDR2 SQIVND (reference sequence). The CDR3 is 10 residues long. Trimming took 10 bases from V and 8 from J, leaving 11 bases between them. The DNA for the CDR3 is TGTGCCACAGGGGACGGCGGCTACACCTTC. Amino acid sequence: CATGDGGYTF. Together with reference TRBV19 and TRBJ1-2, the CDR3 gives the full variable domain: DGGITQSPKYLFRKEGQNVTLSCEQNLNHDAMYWYRQDPGQGLRLIYYSQIVNDFQKGDIAEGYSVSREKKESFPLTVTSAQKNPTAFYLCATGDGGYTFGSGTRLTVV.

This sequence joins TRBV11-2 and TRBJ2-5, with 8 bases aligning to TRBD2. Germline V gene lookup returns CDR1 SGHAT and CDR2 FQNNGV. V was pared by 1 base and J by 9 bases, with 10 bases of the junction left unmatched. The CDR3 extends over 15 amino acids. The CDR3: CASSLAAGADEAQYF. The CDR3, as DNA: TGTGCCAGCAGCTTAGCAGCGGGAGCGGATGAGGCCCAGTACTTC.